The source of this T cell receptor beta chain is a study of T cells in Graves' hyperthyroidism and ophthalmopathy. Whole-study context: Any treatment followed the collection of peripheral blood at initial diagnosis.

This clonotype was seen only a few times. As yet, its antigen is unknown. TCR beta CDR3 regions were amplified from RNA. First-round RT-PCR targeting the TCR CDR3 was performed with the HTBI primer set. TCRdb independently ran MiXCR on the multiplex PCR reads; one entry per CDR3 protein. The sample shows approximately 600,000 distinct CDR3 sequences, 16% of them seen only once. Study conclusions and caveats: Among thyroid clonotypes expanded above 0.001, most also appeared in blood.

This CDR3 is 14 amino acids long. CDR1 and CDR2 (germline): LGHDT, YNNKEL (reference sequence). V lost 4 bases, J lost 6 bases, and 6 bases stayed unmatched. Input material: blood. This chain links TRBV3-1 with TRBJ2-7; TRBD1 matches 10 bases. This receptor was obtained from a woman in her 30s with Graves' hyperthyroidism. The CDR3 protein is CASSPDRGFLEQYF. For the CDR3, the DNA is TGTGCCAGCAGCCCGGACAGGGGGTTTCTCGAGCAGTACTTC.